This T cell receptor (beta chain) was captured by sequencing in a study of T cell responses to AZD1222 COVID-19 vaccine. Broader study findings: At study baseline, merely several AZD1222 recipients were seropositive. Spike-specific TCR depth and breadth grew after two AZD1222 doses. All repertoire sampling was performed exclusively after the peak T cell response. Targeting of unmutated variant regions was reportedly seen in nearly half of spike-specific TCRs.

Clones were sequenced by immunoSEQ multiplex PCR, and TCRdb holds only the in-frame ones, with some missing. The table lists approximately 200,000 clones, under 95% of them singletons. V dropped 0 bases and J dropped 5 bases, with 16 bases sitting between them. Germline assignment: CDR1 LGHNA and CDR2 YSLEER. This CDR3 region has 16 residues. In its sample, this clone was seen once. Its cognate antigen is unknown. This TCR came from an adult who received the AZD1222 COVID-19 vaccine. This specimen was peripheral blood, taken 28 days after the second AZD1222 dose. This chain joins TRBV4-3 and TRBJ2-5; weak D call: TRBD1 (6 bases). The CDR3 region has the DNA TGCGCCAGCAGCCAAGATTCACTAGGGGGTCGGGAGACCCAGTACTTC. Translating it yields CASSQDSLGGRETQYF.